The sample holds a few counts of the clone carrying this T cell receptor beta chain. As yet, its antigen is unknown. Vbeta (60) and Jbeta (13) primers were used in the PCR. Method: immunoSEQ multiplex PCR; TCRdb's copy keeps in-frame clones and lacks some. The data hold about 130,000 clones, with over 8% observed a single time. This sample stems from a study of cytomegalovirus exposure and HLA in healthy donors. General study findings and limits: According to a later analysis, donors in an Asian-associated ancestry cluster reportedly had fewer N-insertions than the roughly 720-donor mean.

Participants comprised healthy donors of bone marrow. Germline values: CDR1 SGHDT, CDR2 YYEEEE. The V end lost 1 base, the J end lost 4 bases, and 20 bases lay between the germline ends. The CDR3 loop spans 17 amino acids. The sequenced material came from PBMCs. This sequence was found in a man in his forties or fifties in good health and CMV-seronegative. The V and J genes are TRBV5-6 and TRBJ1-2, with D possibly matching TRBD1 (6 bases). The CDR3 spells CASSLFRGQGSIYGYTF. As DNA, the CDR3 is TGTGCCAGCAGCTTGTTTCGCGGCCAGGGGTCGATCTATGGCTACACCTTC.